This paragraph covers one T cell receptor beta chain sequence. This record comes from a study of blood T cell repertoires in COVID-19. On the study more broadly: Some COVID-19 samples were acute and others convalescent; all came from the United States, Italy and Spain. Sources were T cells, B-cell-depleted T cells, or PBMCs; the material itself was cDNA or gDNA.

As processed by the authors: Estimation of nucleated cell counts was performed using reference gene primer amplification. Profiling relied on immunoSEQ multiplex PCR, and the TCRdb table lists in-frame clones only, not all of them. V, J and clone size are those of that table, while D and trimming were read from the DNA. The sample records about 83,000 clones, about 87% being singletons. The CDR3 extends over 13 amino acids. CDR1 is LNHDA and CDR2 is SQIVND in the germline V gene (reference sequence). J was trimmed by 4 bases and V by 4 bases; bases with no gene match: 1. Sequencing was done on a sample of peripheral blood. The receptor was isolated from an elderly man with active or convalescent COVID-19. This chain joins TRBV19 and TRBJ1-5; 7 bases fit TRBD1. The CDR3 sequence: CASSTTGNQPQHF. The CDR3 region has the DNA TGTGCCAGTAGTACGACAGGGAATCAGCCCCAGCATTTT. Looking up the rest from reference TRBV19 and TRBJ1-5 gives the full variable domain: DGGITQSPKYLFRKEGQNVTLSCEQNLNHDAMYWYRQDPGQGLRLIYYSQIVNDFQKGDIAEGYSVSREKKESFPLTVTSAQKNPTAFYLCASSTTGNQPQHFGDGTRLSIL.